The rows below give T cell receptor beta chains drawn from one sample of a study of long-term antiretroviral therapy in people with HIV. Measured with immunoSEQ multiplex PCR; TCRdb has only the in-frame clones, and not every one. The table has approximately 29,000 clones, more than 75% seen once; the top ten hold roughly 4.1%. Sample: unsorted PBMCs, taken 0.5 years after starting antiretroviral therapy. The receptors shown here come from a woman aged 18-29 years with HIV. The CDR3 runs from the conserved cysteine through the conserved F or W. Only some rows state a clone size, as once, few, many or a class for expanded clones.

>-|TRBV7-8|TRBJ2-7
CASSPSETVSYEQYF
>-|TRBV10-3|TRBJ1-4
CATSAGDANEKLFF
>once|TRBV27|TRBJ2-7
CASSSFNEQYF
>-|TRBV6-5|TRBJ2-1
CASSYTSRFEQFF
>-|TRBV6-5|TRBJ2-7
CASWTVSYEQYF
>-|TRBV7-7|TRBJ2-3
CASRDRDRITDTQYF
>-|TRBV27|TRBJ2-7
CASSFGGEGEQYF
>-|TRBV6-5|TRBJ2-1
CASSLFGTRNEQFF
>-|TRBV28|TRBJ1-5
CASSLQGVLGQPQHF
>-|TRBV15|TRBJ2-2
CATSRDRGHGGELFF
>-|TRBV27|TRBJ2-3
CASSGTMGTDTQYF
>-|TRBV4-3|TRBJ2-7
CASSQESTGSYEQYF
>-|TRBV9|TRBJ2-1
CASSGSRSGSKFNEQFF
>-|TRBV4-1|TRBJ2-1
CASSQGLAGGGEQFF
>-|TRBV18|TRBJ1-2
CASSPDRTGHGYTF
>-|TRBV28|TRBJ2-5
CASSLGGLAGWKGTQYF
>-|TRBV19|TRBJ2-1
CARRAGYNEQFF
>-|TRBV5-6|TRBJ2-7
CASSYRDRAVQYF
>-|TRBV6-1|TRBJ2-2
CASSVHREEVSTGELFF
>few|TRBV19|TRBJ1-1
CASSTQGVTAFF
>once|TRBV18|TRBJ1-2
CASSPLPDTRPYGYTF
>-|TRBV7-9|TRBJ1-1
CASSPPSFEAFF
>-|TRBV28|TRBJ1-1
CASSLGQFTEAFF
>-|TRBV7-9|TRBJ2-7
CASSLAEEAFGHEQYF
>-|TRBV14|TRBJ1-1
CASSQDSTYTEAFF
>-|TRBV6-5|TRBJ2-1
CASSYSQTYEQFF